This T cell receptor beta chain was captured in a study of cytomegalovirus exposure and HLA in healthy donors. Comments on this clone: What it binds is not known.

Regarding the study as a whole: For most subjects, TCR beta sequences were reported to predict HLA-A and HLA-B alleles with accuracy. It was about 150 TCR beta chains that were listed as cytomegalovirus-associated. The authors later found TCR association rates varying by HLA locus, with DRB1 most and HLA-C fewest. Productive status was seen about 90% or about 30% of the time for most TCR beta V segments in an earlier analysis.

The PCR employed 60 Vbeta primers together with 13 Jbeta primers. Here immunoSEQ multiplex PCR was the method, and the copy in TCRdb shows in-frame clones only, minus some. Of 180,000 or so clones detected, 70% to 90% appear once; the ten largest clones hold 7.5% to 10%. This receptor was identified in a young man in good health and CMV-seropositive. The sequencing sample was made of PBMCs.

The CDR3 sequence is CATSRNSGGYGYTF. Here the CDR3 DNA reads TGTGCCACCAGCAGAAATTCCGGGGGCTATGGCTACACCTTC. The rearrangement uses TRBV15 and TRBJ1-2, with D possibly matching TRBD1 (5 bases). Trimming shortened V by 2 bases and J by 4 bases, and 11 bases separated the two germline ends. Germline V CDR1 and CDR2: LNHNV, YYDKDF (reference sequence). The CDR3 spans 14 residues.